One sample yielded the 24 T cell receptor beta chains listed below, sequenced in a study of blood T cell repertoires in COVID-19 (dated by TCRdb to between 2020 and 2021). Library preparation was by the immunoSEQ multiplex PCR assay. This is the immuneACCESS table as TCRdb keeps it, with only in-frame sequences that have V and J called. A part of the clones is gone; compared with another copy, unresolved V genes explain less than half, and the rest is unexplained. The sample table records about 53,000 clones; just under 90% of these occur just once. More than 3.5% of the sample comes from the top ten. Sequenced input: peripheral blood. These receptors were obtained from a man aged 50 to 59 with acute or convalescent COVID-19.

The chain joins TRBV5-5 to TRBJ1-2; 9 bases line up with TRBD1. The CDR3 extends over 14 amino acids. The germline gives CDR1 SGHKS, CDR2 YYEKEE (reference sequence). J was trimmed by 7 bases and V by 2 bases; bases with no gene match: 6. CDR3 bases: TGTGCCAGCAGCTTCCGACAGGGGGACTTTGGCTACACCTTC. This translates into CASSFRQGDFGYTF.

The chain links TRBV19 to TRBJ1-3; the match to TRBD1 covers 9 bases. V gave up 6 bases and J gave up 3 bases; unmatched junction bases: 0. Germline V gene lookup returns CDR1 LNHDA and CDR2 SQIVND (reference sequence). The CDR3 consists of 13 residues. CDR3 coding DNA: TGTGCCAGTAGGGACAGGGGTGGAAACACCATATATTTT. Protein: CASRDRGGNTIYF.

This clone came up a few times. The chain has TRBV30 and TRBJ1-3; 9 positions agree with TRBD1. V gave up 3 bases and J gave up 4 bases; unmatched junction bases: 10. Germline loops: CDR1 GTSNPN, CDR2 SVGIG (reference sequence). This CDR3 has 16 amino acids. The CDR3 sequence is CAWRIWGQGVGNTIYF. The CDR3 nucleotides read TGTGCCTGGAGAATTTGGGGACAGGGAGTAGGAAACACCATATATTTT.

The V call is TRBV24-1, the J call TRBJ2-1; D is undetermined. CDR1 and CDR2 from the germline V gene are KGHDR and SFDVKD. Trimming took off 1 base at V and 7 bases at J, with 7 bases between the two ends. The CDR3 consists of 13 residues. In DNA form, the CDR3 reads TGTGCCACCAGTGATTTCGCGAAGAATGAGCAGTTCTTC. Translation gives CATSDFAKNEQFF.

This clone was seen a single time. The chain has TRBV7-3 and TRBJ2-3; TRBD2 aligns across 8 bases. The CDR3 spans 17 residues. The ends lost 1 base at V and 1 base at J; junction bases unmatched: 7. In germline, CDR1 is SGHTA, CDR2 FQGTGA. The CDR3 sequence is CASSLMGSGMGTDTQYF. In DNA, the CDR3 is TGTGCCAGCAGCTTAATGGGTAGCGGGATGGGCACAGATACGCAGTATTTT.

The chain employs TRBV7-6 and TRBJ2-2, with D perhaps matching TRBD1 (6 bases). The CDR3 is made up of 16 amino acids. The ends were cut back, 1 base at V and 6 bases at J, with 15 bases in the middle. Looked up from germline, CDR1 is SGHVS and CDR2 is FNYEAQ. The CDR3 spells CASSLVTGLRSGELFF. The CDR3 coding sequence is TGTGCCAGCAGCTTAGTAACAGGGCTTAGGTCCGGGGAGCTGTTTTTT.

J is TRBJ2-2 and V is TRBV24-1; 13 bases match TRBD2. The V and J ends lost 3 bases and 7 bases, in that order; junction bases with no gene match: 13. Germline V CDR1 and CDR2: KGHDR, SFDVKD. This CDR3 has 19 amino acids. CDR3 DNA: TGTGCCACCAGTGATCAGAGGACTAGCGGGAGTCGGGGACGCGGGGAGCTGTTTTTT. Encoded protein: CATSDQRTSGSRGRGELFF.

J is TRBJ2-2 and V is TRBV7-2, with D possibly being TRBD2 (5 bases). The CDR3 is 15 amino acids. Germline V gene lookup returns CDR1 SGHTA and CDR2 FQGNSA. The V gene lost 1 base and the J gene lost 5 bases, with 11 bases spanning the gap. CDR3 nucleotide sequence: TGTGCCAGCAGCTTAGGGAGGACGAGAACCGGGGAGCTGTTTTTT. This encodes CASSLGRTRTGELFF.

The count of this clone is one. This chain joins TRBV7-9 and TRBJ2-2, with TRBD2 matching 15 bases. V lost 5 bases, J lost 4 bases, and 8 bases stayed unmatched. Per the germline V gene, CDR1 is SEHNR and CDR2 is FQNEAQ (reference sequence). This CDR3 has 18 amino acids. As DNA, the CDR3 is TGTGCCAGCAGCACCGGACTAGCGGGGGGGCGGATCACCGGGGAGCTGTTTTTT. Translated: CASSTGLAGGRITGELFF.

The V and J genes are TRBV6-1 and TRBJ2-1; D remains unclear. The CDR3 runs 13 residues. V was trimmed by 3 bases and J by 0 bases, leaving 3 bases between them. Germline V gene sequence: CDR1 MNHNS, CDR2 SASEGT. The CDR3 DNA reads TGTGCCAGCAGTGAGAGCTCCTACAATGAGCAGTTCTTC. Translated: CASSESSYNEQFF.

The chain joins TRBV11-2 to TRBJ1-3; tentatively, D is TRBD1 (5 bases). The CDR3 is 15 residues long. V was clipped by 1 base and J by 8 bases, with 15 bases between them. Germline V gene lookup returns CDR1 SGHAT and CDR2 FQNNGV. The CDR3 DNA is TGTGCCAGCAGCTTAGGGCGGGCGTCGGGGGACACCATATATTTT. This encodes CASSLGRASGDTIYF.

The CDR3 DNA reads as TGTGCCAGCAGCCAAACAGGGGGCAGAACTGAAGCTTTCTTT. It specifies CASSQTGGRTEAFF. The V and J genes are TRBV3-1 (or the pseudogene TRBV3-2) and TRBJ1-1; 9 bases fit TRBD1. The CDR3 spans 14 residues. The V and J ends lost 2 bases and 5 bases, in that order; junction bases with no gene match: 3. Germline V lookup: CDR1 LGHDT, CDR2 YNNKEL (reference sequence).

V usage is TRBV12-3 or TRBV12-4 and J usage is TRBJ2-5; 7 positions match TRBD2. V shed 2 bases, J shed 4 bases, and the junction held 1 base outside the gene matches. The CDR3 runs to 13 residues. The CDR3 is CASSLREGETQYF. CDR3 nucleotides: TGTGCCAGCAGTTTAAGGGAGGGAGAGACCCAGTACTTC.

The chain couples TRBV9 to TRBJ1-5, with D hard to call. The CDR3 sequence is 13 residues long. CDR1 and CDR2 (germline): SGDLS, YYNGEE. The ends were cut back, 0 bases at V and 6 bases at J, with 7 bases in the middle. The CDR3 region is CASSVEPGQPQHF. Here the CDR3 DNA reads TGTGCCAGCAGCGTAGAGCCAGGTCAGCCCCAGCATTTT.

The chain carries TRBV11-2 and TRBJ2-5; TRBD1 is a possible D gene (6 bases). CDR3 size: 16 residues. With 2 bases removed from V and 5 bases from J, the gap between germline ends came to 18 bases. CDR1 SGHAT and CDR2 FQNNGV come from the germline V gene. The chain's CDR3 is CASSLFRTDPRETQYF. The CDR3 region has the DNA TGTGCCAGCAGCTTATTTAGGACAGACCCTCGGGAGACCCAGTACTTC.

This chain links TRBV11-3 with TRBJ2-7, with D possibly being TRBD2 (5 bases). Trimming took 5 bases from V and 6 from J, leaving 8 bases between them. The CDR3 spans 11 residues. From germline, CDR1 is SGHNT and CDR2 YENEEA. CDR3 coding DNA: TGTGCCAGCAGCCGGGAAGTCGAGCAGTACTTC. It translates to CASSREVEQYF.

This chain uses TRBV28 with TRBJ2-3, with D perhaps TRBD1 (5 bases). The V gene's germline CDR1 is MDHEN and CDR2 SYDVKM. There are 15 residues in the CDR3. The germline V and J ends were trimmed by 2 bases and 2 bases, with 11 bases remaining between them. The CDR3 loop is CASSLPRQNTDTQYF. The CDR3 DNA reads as TGTGCCAGCAGTTTACCCCGACAGAACACAGATACGCAGTATTTT. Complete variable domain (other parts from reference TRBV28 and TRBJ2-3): DVKVTQSSRYLVKRTGEKVFLECVQDMDHENMFWYRQDPGLGLRLIYFSYDVKMKEKGDIPEGYSVSREKKERFSLILESASTNQTSMYLCASSLPRQNTDTQYFGPGTRLTVL.

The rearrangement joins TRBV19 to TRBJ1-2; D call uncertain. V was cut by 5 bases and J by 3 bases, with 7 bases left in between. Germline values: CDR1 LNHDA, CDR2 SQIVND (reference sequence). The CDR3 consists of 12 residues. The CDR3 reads CASSHWYYGYTF. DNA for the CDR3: TGTGCCAGTAGTCACTGGTACTATGGCTACACCTTC.

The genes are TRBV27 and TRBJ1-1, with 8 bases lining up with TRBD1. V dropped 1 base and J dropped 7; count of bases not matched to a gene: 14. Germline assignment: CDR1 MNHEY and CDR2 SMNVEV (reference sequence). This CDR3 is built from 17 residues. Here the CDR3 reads CASSLLPGTGAGGEAFF. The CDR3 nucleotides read TGTGCCAGCAGTTTATTGCCCGGGACAGGAGCGGGAGGTGAAGCTTTCTTT.

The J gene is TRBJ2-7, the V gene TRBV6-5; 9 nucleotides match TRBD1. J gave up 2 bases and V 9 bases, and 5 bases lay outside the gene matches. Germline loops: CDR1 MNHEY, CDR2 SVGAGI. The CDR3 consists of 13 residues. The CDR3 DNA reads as TGTGCCAGTTACAGGGGGCCGACCTACGAGCAGTACTTC. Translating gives CASYRGPTYEQYF.

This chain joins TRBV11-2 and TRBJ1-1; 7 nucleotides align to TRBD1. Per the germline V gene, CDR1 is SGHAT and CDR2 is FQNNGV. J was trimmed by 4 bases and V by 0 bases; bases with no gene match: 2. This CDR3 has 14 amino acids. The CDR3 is CASSLDGQATEAFF. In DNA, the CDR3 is TGTGCCAGCAGCTTAGACGGACAGGCCACTGAAGCTTTCTTT.

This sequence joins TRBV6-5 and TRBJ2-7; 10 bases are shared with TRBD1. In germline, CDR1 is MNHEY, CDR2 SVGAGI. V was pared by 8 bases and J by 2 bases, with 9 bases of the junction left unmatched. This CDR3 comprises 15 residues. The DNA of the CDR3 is TGTGCCAGCGGAACCGGGACAGGGGTGACCTACGAGCAGTACTTC. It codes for CASGTGTGVTYEQYF.

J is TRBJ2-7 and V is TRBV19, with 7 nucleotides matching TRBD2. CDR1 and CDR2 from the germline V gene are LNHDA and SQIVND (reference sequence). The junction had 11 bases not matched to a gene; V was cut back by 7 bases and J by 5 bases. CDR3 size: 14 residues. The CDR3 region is CASKRRREFDEQYF. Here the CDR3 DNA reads TGTGCCAGTAAGAGGAGGCGGGAGTTCGACGAGCAGTACTTC.

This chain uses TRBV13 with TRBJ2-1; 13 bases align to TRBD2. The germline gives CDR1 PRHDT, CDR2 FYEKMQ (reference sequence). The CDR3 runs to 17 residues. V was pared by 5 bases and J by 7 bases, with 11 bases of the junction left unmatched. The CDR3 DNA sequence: TGTGCCAGCAGCCCCTTGACTAGCGGGGGGTCGGGAAATGAGCAGTTCTTC. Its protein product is CASSPLTSGGSGNEQFF.